Below, 26 T cell receptor beta chains from the same sample are listed, as sequenced in a study of T cells of healthy individuals. One entry per CDR3 protein, called by TCRdb with MiXCR from the 5' RACE reads. The data contain 63,000 or so distinct CDR3 sequences, 16% of them singletons. The receptor set was obtained from a human donor in good health.

The table lists this clonotype with many counts. This sequence joins TRBV27 and TRBJ2-1; no clear D gene. The V end lost 8 bases, the J end lost 0 bases, and 11 bases lay between the germline ends. Germline lookup yields CDR1 MNHEY and CDR2 SMNVEV (reference sequence). This CDR3 comprises 14 residues. CDR3: CASALTSSYNEQFF. CDR3 DNA: TGTGCCAGCGCCCTCACCAGCTCCTACAATGAGCAGTTCTTC.

This clonotype appeared many times. V gene TRBV14 combines with J gene TRBJ2-1, with 10 bases matching TRBD2. V dropped 0 bases and J dropped 7; count of bases not matched to a gene: 6. Germline V gene lookup returns CDR1 SGHDN and CDR2 FVKESK. The CDR3 is made up of 16 amino acids. The CDR3 nucleotides read TGTGCCAGCAGCCAAGAGGGGACTAGCGAATTAAATGAGCAGTTCTTC. Amino acid sequence: CASSQEGTSELNEQFF.

This clonotype was counted ten times or more. This chain uses TRBV3-1 with TRBJ1-4; perhaps TRBD1 as D (5 bases). CDR1 LGHDT and CDR2 YNNKEL come from the germline V gene (reference sequence). CDR3 length: 15 amino acids. The V end lost 0 bases, the J end lost 3 bases, and 8 bases lay between the germline ends. The CDR3 DNA sequence: TGTGCCAGCAGCCAAGATCCGGGGGCTAATGAAAAACTGTTTTTT. Its translation: CASSQDPGANEKLFF. Using reference TRBV3-1 and TRBJ1-4 for the parts outside the CDR3, the full variable domain is DTAVSQTPKYLVTQMGNDKSIKCEQNLGHDTMYWYKQDSKKFLKIMFSYNNKELIINETVPNRFSPKSPDKAHLNLHINSLELGDSAVYFCASSQDPGANEKLFFGSGTQLSVL.

The rearrangement links TRBV6-2 or TRBV6-3 to TRBJ1-5, with unresolved D. This CDR3 has 12 residues. The V end was cut by 2 bases, the J end by 5 bases, with 4 bases between. Germline V gene sequence: CDR1 MNHEY, CDR2 SVGEGT. The DNA for the CDR3 is TGTGCCAGCAGTTACGCGGATCAGCCCCAGCATTTT. Translation: CASSYADQPQHF.

The chain couples TRBV2 to TRBJ1-5; no firm D call. V lost 6 bases and J 4 bases, leaving 10 bases between the germline ends. The germline V gene encodes CDR1 SNHLY and CDR2 FYNNEI. The CDR3 runs 13 residues. CDR3 bases: TGTGCCAGCAGGAGGGAGGGTAATCAGCCCCAGCATTTT. Its translation: CASRREGNQPQHF.

V usage is TRBV5-8 and J usage is TRBJ1-2; 8 bases are shared with TRBD1. Per the germline V gene, CDR1 is SGHTS and CDR2 is YDEGEE. The CDR3 has 14 residues. The V segment lost 2 bases and the J segment 5 bases; nucleotides outside the gene matches: 5. The CDR3 DNA sequence: TGTGCCAGCAGCTTCGGCAGGGGGCCTTATGGCTACACCTTC. It is translated as CASSFGRGPYGYTF.

This clonotype has just a few counts. This sequence joins TRBV3-1 and TRBJ2-1, with 11 bases that match TRBD2. CDR1 is LGHDT, CDR2 YNNKEL, per germline (reference sequence). The CDR3 covers 15 residues. J lost 9 bases, V lost 1 base, and 5 bases had no gene match. CDR3 region: CASSQVLAGGREQFF. CDR3 bases: TGTGCCAGCAGCCAAGTATTAGCGGGAGGGCGTGAGCAGTTCTTC.

This clonotype was counted a few times. The chain carries TRBV20-1 and TRBJ2-7, with 9 bases lining up with TRBD1. With 5 bases clipped from V and 6 bases from J, the junction kept 14 bases outside the gene matches. CDR1 and CDR2 (germline): DFQATT, SNEGSKA (reference sequence). The CDR3 covers 15 residues. The CDR3 sequence: CSAATLRTGVREQYF. CDR3 nucleotides: TGCAGTGCTGCTACACTAAGGACAGGGGTCCGCGAGCAGTACTTC.

This chain links TRBV7-9 with TRBJ2-7, with D perhaps given as TRBD1 or TRBD2 (5 bases each). This CDR3 has 16 amino acids. Germline assignment: CDR1 SEHNR and CDR2 FQNEAQ (reference sequence). Trimming pared 0 bases from V and 2 bases from J, leaving 14 bases between. CDR3 sequence: CASSLALGQEAYEQYF. CDR3 bases: TGTGCCAGCAGCTTAGCGCTGGGGCAGGAGGCCTACGAGCAGTACTTC. Full variable domain (remainder filled in from reference TRBV7-9 and TRBJ2-7): DTGVSQNPRHKITKRGQNVTFRCDPISEHNRLYWYRQTLGQGPEFLTYFQNEAQLEKSRLLSDRFSAERPKGSFSTLEIQRTEQGDSAMYLCASSLALGQEAYEQYFGPGTRLTVT.

A few counts support this clonotype. Lacking the conserved final phenylalanine or tryptophan, this CDR3 likely reflects a read error. The chain combines TRBV5-1 with TRBJ1-1; D ambiguous. The CDR3 spans 16 residues. V was clipped by 2 bases and J by 5 bases, with 19 bases between them. Germline V CDR1 and CDR2: SGHRS, YFSETQ. This CDR3 is CASSFSFGSGGTEAFL. As DNA, the CDR3 is TGCGCCAGCAGCTTTTCTTTCGGGTCGGGTGGGACTGAAGCTTTCCTT.

This clonotype was recorded at least ten times. This sequence joins TRBV7-9 and TRBJ1-5; D is unresolved. CDR3 length equals 13 residues. V lost 3 bases to trimming and J lost 7 bases, with 10 bases between them. CDR1 and CDR2 (germline): SEHNR, FQNEAQ (reference sequence). CDR3 nucleotides: TGTGCCAGCAGCTTGAGGCGCGAGCAGCCCCAGCATTTT. It is translated as CASSLRREQPQHF.

The J gene is TRBJ1-2, the V gene TRBV7-9; D remains unclear. Germline loops: CDR1 SEHNR, CDR2 FQNEAQ (reference sequence). Deletions cut 2 bases from V and 8 bases from J, with 9 bases between. The CDR3 loop spans 12 amino acids. In DNA form, the CDR3 reads TGTGCCAGCAGCTTATCAGCGAACGGCTACACCTTC. This encodes CASSLSANGYTF.

The chain recombines TRBV27 with TRBJ2-1, with TRBD1 matching over 9 bases. The junction had 10 bases not matched to a gene; V was cut back by 5 bases and J by 5 bases. CDR3 size: 16 residues. Looked up from germline, CDR1 is MNHEY and CDR2 is SMNVEV (reference sequence). The CDR3 region is CASSPYDRDRDNEQFF. Written as DNA, the CDR3 is TGTGCCAGCAGTCCCTACGACCGGGACAGGGACAATGAGCAGTTCTTC.

This clonotype was recorded a few times. V is TRBV28 and J is TRBJ2-2; 10 nucleotides align to TRBD1. The CDR3 consists of 16 residues. Trimming at V came to 8 bases and at J to 6 bases, leaving 12 bases not matched to a gene. Germline V gene sequence: CDR1 MDHEN, CDR2 SYDVKM. Written as DNA, the CDR3 is TGTGCCAGCCTACGAGGACAGGGGGAAATGGCCGGGGAGCTGTTTTTT. This encodes CASLRGQGEMAGELFF.

The sample holds a few counts of this clonotype. The gene calls are TRBV7-9 and TRBJ2-7; TRBD2 agrees at 11 bases. V shed 8 bases, J shed 3 bases, and the junction held 6 bases outside the gene matches. Germline CDR1 and CDR2: SEHNR and FQNEAQ (reference sequence). This CDR3 comprises 14 residues. The CDR3 reads CASESSGGHYEQYF. The CDR3, as DNA: TGTGCCAGCGAGTCTAGCGGGGGGCACTACGAGCAGTACTTC.

This clonotype was detected a few times. The rearrangement links TRBV24-1 to TRBJ2-7; D not resolved. Germline-derived CDR1 and CDR2 are KGHDR and SFDVKD. Trimming shortened V by 9 bases and J by 0 bases, and 14 bases separated the two germline ends. This CDR3 has 14 residues. The CDR3 nucleotides are TGTGCCACCTCTTCAACAGCCAGCTCCTACGAGCAGTACTTC. As protein: CATSSTASSYEQYF.

The chain links TRBV7-6 to TRBJ2-5; 13 nucleotides match TRBD2. In germline, CDR1 is SGHVS, CDR2 FNYEAQ. The length of the CDR3 is 18 residues. After removal of 5 bases from V and 2 bases from J, the junction contained 11 bases not matched to a gene. The chain's CDR3 is CASSPGTSGTTLQETQYF. In nucleotides, the CDR3 is TGTGCCAGCAGCCCTGGGACTAGCGGGACGACCCTTCAAGAGACCCAGTACTTC.

This clonotype was recorded a few times. The rearrangement joins TRBV27 to TRBJ1-4, with unresolved D. The CDR3 has 15 amino acids. CDR1 and CDR2 from the germline V gene are MNHEY and SMNVEV (reference sequence). V lost 2 bases, J lost 8 bases, and 15 bases lay in between. CDR3 region: CASSLDVGSLEKLFF. For the CDR3, the DNA is TGTGCCAGCAGTTTAGATGTGGGAAGCCTAGAAAAACTGTTTTTT.

V gene TRBV20-1 combines with J gene TRBJ1-5; the match to TRBD1 covers 7 bases. Germline V gene sequence: CDR1 DFQATT, CDR2 SNEGSKA (reference sequence). The CDR3 has 13 amino acids. Trimming removed 6 bases from V and 5 bases from J; junction bases left unmatched: 7. CDR3 amino acids: CSAHGTADQPQHF. CDR3 bases: TGCAGTGCACACGGGACAGCAGATCAGCCCCAGCATTTT.

There are many counts of this clonotype. The chain has TRBV5-1 and TRBJ1-4, with D uncertain. The CDR3 is 14 residues long. The germline gives CDR1 SGHRS, CDR2 YFSETQ. Deletions cut 0 bases from V and 3 bases from J, with 6 bases between. CDR3 nucleotide sequence: TGCGCCAGCAGCTTGGACAGACCTAATGAAAAACTGTTTTTT. Amino acids: CASSLDRPNEKLFF.

This clonotype was recorded many times. V and J are TRBV6-6 and TRBJ2-1; 8 bases agree with TRBD2. The CDR3 has 14 residues. Germline V CDR1 and CDR2: MNHNY, SVGAGI (reference sequence). J gave up 3 bases and V 4 bases, and 2 bases lay outside the gene matches. The CDR3 sequence is CASSLAGNYNEQFF. CDR3 DNA: TGTGCCAGCAGTTTAGCGGGAAACTACAATGAGCAGTTCTTC.

This chain joins TRBV20-1 and TRBJ2-1; 7 bases match TRBD2. CDR1 is DFQATT and CDR2 is SNEGSKA in the germline V gene (reference sequence). This CDR3 region has 13 residues. The ends lost 6 bases at V and 7 bases at J; junction bases unmatched: 9. CDR3 protein: CSAWGGSKNEQFF. The CDR3 DNA follows: TGCAGTGCATGGGGGGGAAGTAAAAATGAGCAGTTCTTC.

This clonotype appeared many times. The chain couples TRBV3-1 to TRBJ2-4, with TRBD2 as a possible D gene (6 bases). Trimming removed 1 base at V and 2 bases at J, with 9 bases between. The CDR3 consists of 15 residues. The germline CDR1 and CDR2 sequences are LGHDT and YNNKEL (reference sequence). CDR3 sequence: CASSQAGESKNIQYF. CDR3 nucleotides: TGTGCCAGCAGCCAAGCGGGGGAGTCCAAAAACATTCAGTACTTC.

This clonotype has a handful of counts. V is TRBV5-1 and J is TRBJ2-7; 9 positions match TRBD2. Germline CDR1 is SGHRS and CDR2 is YFSETQ. The CDR3 covers 16 residues. V gave up 10 bases and J gave up 2 bases; unmatched junction bases: 16. CDR3 residues: CASSFRLAGSTYEQYF. CDR3 nucleotides: TGCGCCTCCAGCTTCCGGCTAGCGGGGAGCACCTACGAGCAGTACTTC.

This clonotype was seen repeatedly, ten times or more. The chain combines TRBV29-1 with TRBJ1-1; D not resolved. The CDR3 contains 11 residues. V was pared by 5 bases and J by 4 bases, with 8 bases between. The germline CDR1 and CDR2 sequences are SQVTM and ANQGSEA. CDR3 nucleotides: TGCAGCGTTAGACGGGGCACTGAAGCTTTCTTT. This translates into CSVRRGTEAFF.

This clonotype was counted a few times. J is TRBJ1-3 and V is TRBV6-5, with 9 bases lining up with TRBD1. The CDR3 spans 17 residues. Germline trimming cut 6 bases from V and 1 base from J; bases unmatched to any gene: 10. The germline V gene has CDR1 MNHEY and CDR2 SVGAGI. Here the CDR3 reads CASRFRQGVRSGNTIYF. DNA of the CDR3: TGTGCCAGCAGATTTAGACAGGGGGTAAGGTCTGGAAACACCATATATTTT.